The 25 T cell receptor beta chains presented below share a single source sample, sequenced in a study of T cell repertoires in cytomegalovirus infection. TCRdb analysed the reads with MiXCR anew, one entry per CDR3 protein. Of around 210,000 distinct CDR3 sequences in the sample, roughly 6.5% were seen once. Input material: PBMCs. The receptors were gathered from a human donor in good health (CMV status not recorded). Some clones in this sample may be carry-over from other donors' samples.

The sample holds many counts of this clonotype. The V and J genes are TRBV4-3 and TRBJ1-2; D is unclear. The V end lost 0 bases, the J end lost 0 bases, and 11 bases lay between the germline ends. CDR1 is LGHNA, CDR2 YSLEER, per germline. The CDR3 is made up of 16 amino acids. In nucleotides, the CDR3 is TGCGCCAGCAGCCAAGAAGGAAGGGCGGCTAACTATGGCTACACCTTC. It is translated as CASSQEGRAANYGYTF.

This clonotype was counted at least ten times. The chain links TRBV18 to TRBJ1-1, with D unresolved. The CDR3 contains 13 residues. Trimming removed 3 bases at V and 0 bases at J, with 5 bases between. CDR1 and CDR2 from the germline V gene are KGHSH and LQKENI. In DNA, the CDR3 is TGTGCCAGCTCACCGTCGGTGAACACTGAAGCTTTCTTT. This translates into CASSPSVNTEAFF.

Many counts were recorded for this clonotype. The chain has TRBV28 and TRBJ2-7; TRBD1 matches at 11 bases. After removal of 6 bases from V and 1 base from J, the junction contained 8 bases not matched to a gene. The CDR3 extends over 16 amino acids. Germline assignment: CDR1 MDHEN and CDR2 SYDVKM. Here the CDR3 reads CASSRGGTGGSYEQYF. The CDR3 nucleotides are TGTGCCAGCAGCCGGGGGGGGACAGGGGGGTCCTACGAGCAGTACTTC.

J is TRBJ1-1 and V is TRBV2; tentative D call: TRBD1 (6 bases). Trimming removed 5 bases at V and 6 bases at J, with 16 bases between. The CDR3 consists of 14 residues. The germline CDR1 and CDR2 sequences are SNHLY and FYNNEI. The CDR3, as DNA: TGTGCCAGCAGTTCCGGAGACGGGGGCTCTGAAGCTTTCTTT. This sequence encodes CASSSGDGGSEAFF.

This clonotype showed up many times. The CDR3 sequence: CASSLILSGNTIYF. DNA for the CDR3: TGTGCCAGCAGTTTGATCCTCTCTGGAAACACCATATATTTT. The V gene is TRBV12-3 or TRBV12-4, the J gene TRBJ1-3, with D uncertain. Trimming took off 3 bases at V and 0 bases at J, with 6 bases between the two ends. This CDR3 region has 14 residues.

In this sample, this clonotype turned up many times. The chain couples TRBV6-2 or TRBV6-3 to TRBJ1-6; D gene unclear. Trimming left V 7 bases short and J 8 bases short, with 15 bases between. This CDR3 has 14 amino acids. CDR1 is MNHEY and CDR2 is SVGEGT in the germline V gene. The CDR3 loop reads CASNEQRPYSPLHF. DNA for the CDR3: TGTGCCAGCAATGAACAGCGTCCGTATTCACCCCTCCACTTT.

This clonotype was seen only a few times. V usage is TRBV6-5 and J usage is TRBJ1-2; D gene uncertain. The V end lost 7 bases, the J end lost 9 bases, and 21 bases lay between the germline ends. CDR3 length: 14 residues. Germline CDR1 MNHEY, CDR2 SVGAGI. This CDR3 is CASNPRGGPASYTF. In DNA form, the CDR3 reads TGTGCCAGCAACCCTCGAGGCGGGCCCGCGAGCTACACCTTC.

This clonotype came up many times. CDR3 sequence reads: CASSLAGGSPYEQYF. The DNA for the CDR3 is TGTGCCAGCAGCTTGGCGGGGGGGAGCCCCTACGAGCAGTACTTC. V and J are TRBV7-2 and TRBJ2-7, with TRBD2 identical over 9 bases. The germline V gene has CDR1 SGHTA and CDR2 FQGNSA. With 3 bases clipped from V and 2 bases from J, the junction kept 5 bases outside the gene matches. The CDR3 runs 15 residues.

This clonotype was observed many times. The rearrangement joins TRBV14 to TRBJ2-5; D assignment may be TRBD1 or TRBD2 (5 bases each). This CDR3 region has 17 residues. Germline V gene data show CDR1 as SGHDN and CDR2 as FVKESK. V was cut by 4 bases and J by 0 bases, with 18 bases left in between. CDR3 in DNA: TGTGCCAGCAGCCCCAGGGTAGGGGACCCGTACCAAGAGACCCAGTACTTC. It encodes CASSPRVGDPYQETQYF.

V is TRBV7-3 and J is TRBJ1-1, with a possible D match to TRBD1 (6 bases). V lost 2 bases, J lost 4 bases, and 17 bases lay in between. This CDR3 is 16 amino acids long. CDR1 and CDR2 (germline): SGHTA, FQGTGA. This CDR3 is CASSLGGPVGSTEAFF. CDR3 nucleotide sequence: TGTGCCAGCAGCTTAGGGGGCCCCGTCGGGAGCACTGAAGCTTTCTTT.

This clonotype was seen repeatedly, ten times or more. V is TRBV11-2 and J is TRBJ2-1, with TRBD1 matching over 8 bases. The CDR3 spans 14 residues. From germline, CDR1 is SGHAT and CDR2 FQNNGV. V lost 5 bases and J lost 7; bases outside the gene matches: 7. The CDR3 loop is CASSPRTGINEQFF. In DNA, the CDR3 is TGTGCCAGCAGCCCTCGGACAGGGATTAATGAGCAGTTCTTC.

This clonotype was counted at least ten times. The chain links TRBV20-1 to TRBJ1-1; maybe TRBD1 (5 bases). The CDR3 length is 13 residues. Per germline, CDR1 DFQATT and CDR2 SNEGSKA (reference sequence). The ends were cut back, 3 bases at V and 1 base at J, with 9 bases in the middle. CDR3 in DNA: TGCAGTGCTAGCCAGGACACGAACACTGAAGCTTTCTTT. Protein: CSASQDTNTEAFF.

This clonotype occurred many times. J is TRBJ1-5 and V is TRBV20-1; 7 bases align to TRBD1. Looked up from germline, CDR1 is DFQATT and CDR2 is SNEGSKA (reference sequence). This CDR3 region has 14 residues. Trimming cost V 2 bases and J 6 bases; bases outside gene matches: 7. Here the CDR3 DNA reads TGCAGTGCTAGACAGGGGGTTGAGGGTCAGCCCCAGCATTTT. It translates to CSARQGVEGQPQHF.

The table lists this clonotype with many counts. The DNA of the CDR3 is TGTGCCAGTAGTATAGAGACAGGGCGGGTCGAGCAGTTCTTC. Its protein product is CASSIETGRVEQFF. This sequence joins TRBV19 and TRBJ2-1; 7 bases align to TRBD1. The V gene end was trimmed by 0 bases and the J gene end by 10 bases; junction bases not matched to a gene: 6. CDR3 length: 14 amino acids. Germline values: CDR1 LNHDA, CDR2 SQIVND (reference sequence).

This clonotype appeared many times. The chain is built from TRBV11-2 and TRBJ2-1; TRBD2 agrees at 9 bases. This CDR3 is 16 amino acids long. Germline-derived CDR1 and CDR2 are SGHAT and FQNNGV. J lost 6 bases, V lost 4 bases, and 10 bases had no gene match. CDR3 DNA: TGTGCCAGCAGCTCCATTTATGGCGGGGGGGTCAATGAGCAGTTCTTC. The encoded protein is CASSSIYGGGVNEQFF.

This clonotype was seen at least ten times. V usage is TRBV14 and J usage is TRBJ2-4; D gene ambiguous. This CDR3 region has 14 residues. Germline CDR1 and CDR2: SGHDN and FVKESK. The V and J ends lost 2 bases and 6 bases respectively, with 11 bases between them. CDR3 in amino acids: CASSQPTVPNIQYF. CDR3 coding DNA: TGTGCCAGCAGCCAACCCACCGTCCCAAACATTCAGTACTTC. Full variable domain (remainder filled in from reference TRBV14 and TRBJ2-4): EAGVTQFPSHSVIEKGQTVTLRCDPISGHDNLYWYRRVMGKEIKFLLHFVKESKQDESGMPNNRFLAERTGGTYSTLKVQPAELEDSGVYFCASSQPTVPNIQYFGAGTRLSVL.

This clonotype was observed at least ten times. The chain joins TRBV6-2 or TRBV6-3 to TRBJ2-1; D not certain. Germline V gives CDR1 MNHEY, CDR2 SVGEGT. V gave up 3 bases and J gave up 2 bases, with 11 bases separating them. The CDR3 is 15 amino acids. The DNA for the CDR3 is TGTGCCAGCAGTTATACCAGCATCGCCTACAATGAGCAGTTCTTC. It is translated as CASSYTSIAYNEQFF.

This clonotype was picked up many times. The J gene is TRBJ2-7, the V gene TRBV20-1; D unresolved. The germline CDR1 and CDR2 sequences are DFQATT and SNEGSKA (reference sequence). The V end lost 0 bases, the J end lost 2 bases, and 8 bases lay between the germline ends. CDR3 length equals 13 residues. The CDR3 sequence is CSARDPKAYEQYF. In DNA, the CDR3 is TGCAGTGCTAGAGATCCGAAGGCCTACGAGCAGTACTTC.

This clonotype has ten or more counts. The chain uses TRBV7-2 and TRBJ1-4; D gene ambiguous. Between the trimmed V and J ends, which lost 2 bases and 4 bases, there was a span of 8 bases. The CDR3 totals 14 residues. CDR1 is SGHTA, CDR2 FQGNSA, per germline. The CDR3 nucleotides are TGTGCCAGCAGCTTATATAGGTTTAATGAAAAACTGTTTTTT. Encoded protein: CASSLYRFNEKLFF.

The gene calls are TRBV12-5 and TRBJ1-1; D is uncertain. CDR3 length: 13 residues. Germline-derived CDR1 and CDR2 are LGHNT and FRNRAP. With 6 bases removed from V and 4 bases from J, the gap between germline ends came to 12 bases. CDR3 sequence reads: CASGPGGVTEAFF. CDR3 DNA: TGTGCTAGTGGCCCCGGCGGGGTCACTGAAGCTTTCTTT.

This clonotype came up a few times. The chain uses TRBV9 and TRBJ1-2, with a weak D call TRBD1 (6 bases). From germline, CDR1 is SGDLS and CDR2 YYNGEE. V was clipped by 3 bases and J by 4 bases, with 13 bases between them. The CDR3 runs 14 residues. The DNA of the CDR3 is TGTGCCAGCAGCGGGAGGGACATTCGCTATGGCTACACCTTC. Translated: CASSGRDIRYGYTF.

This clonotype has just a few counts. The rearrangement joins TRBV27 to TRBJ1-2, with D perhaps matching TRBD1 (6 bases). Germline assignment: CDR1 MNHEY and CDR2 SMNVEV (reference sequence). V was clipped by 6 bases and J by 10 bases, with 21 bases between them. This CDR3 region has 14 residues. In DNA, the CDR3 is TGTGCCAGCAGATTCTCCGGGGGGCTTAACGACTACACCTTC. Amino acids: CASRFSGGLNDYTF.

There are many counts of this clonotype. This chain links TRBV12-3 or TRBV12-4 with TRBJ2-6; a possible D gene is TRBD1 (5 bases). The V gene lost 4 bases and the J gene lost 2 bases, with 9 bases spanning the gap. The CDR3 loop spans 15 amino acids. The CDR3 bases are TGTGCCAGCAGTTCAGGGATAACTGGGGCCAACGTCCTGACTTTC. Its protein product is CASSSGITGANVLTF.

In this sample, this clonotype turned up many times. The CDR3 DNA sequence: TGTGCCAGCAGCTTACCGGACCCGTACCAGCATTTT. Protein sequence: CASSLPDPYQHF. This chain connects TRBV7-2 to TRBJ1-5; no clear D. Germline assignment: CDR1 SGHTA and CDR2 FQGNSA. The CDR3 is made up of 12 amino acids. V dropped 2 bases and J dropped 12 bases, with 11 bases sitting between them. Complete variable domain (other parts from reference TRBV7-2 and TRBJ1-5): GAGVSQSPSNKVTEKGKDVELRCDPISGHTALYWYRQSLGQGLEFLIYFQGNSAPDKSGLPSDRFSAERTGGSVSTLTIQRTQQEDSAVYLCASSLPDPYQHFGDGTRLSIL.

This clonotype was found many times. CDR3 in amino acids: CSARKPAGGGETQYF. The CDR3 DNA is TGCAGTGCTAGAAAGCCAGCGGGGGGCGGTGAGACCCAGTACTTC. J is TRBJ2-5 and V is TRBV20-1, with TRBD2 matching over 9 bases. Germline values: CDR1 DFQATT, CDR2 SNEGSKA (reference sequence). V trimming: 2 bases; J trimming: 5 bases; junction bases outside the gene matches: 9. The CDR3 runs to 15 residues.